This TCR beta chain was recovered during a study of cytomegalovirus exposure and HLA in healthy donors. Points from the study as a whole: According to reports, the classifier identified cytomegalovirus status with high specificity and sensitivity.

Comment on this clone: The antigen is undetermined.

PCR involved 60 Vbeta and 13 Jbeta primers. The repertoire was sequenced with immunoSEQ multiplex PCR; TCRdb's copy has only in-frame clones and lacks some. The table has about 120,000 clones, approximately 80% seen once. V lost 8 bases, J lost 10 bases, and 11 bases stayed unmatched. CDR1 and CDR2 (germline): MNHEY, SVGAGI. The CDR3 length is 13 residues. This clonotype was obtained from a female donor in good health and CMV-seronegative. Input material: PBMCs. V is TRBV6-5 and J is TRBJ2-1, with TRBD2 matching over 7 bases. In DNA form, the CDR3 reads TGTGCCAGCCGTGGCGGGGGAAGGTTCGAGCAGTTCTTC. Amino acid sequence: CASRGGGRFEQFF.